The entry below gives a single T cell receptor beta chain sequence along with its context. Germline V gives CDR1 SGDLS, CDR2 YYNGEE. Trimming cost V 6 bases and J 4 bases, with 11 bases left between them. CDR3 length: 12 residues. This specimen belongs to a study of PD-1 blockade in classical Hodgkin lymphoma. The sample's time point: newly diagnosed, previously untreated cHL patient sample. Using magnetic negative selection, the CD4+ T cells were separated out of thawed PBMCs. Clones were sequenced by immunoSEQ multiplex PCR, and TCRdb holds only the in-frame ones, with some missing. The sample lists 25,000 to 30,000 clones; 70% to 90% were seen once.

Sequenced material: CD4+ T cells from blood. J is TRBJ2-7 and V is TRBV9; the D is unclear. The receptor was isolated from a human donor with classical Hodgkin lymphoma. CDR3 nucleotide sequence: TGTGCCAGCACCCACCCAGAATACGAGCAGTACTTC. Translated, it gives CASTHPEYEQYF.